This TCR beta chain was sequenced during a study of vaccination effects on CD4 cells after COVID-19. Findings and caveats of the study: Clones of infection and vaccine origin contracted markedly late after vaccination.

As regards this clone: Its antigen remains unidentified.

TCRdb's copy holds only in-frame clones and misses some; the assay was immunoSEQ multiplex PCR. The profile shows tens of thousands of clones, 60% to 80% of them singletons. Peptide-pool stimulation followed by sequencing identified expanded antigen-specific CD4+ clonotypes in the ViraFEST assay. The culture ran for under eleven days, and then CD4+ T cells were isolated. According to the study, vaccine recipients showed no prior SARS-CoV-2 infection and negative nucleocapsid antibodies. Some 2 million PBMC were seeded per well and grown in the presence of 10 IU/ml IL-2 and roughly 9.9 ug/ml peptides. The V gene's germline CDR1 is KGHSH and CDR2 LQKENI. The CDR3 consists of 15 residues. The V segment lost 5 bases and the J segment 5 bases; nucleotides outside the gene matches: 9.

The clonotype originates from a human donor who received a COVID-19 vaccine. V gene TRBV18 combines with J gene TRBJ2-1, with TRBD1 matching over 7 bases. The source was CD4+ T cells from PBMCs cultured with HCoV-OC43 spike peptides, collected before COVID-19 vaccination. This sample's subset: HCoV-OC43 spike overlapping peptide pool stimulation. CDR3 sequence reads: CASSTTGVDNNEQFF. The CDR3, as DNA: TGTGCCAGCTCAACTACAGGGGTCGACAACAATGAGCAGTTCTTC.